A single sample gave rise to the 6 T cell receptor beta chains below, sequenced in a study of T cells in narcolepsy listed by TCRdb under 2018. Libraries were prepared through the immunoSEQ multiplex PCR assay. The clones in this table, taken by TCRdb from immuneACCESS, are in-frame only. Not every clone is retained; where verified, under half of the shortfall comes from an unresolved V gene, and the cause of the rest is unknown. For this sample there are about 13,000 clones; roughly nine tenths appear just once. About 1.7% of the sample is taken by the ten largest. The specimen sequenced was CD45RA- memory CD4+ T cells from PBMCs. The cell subset or site label corresponds to: memory T cells sorted ex vivo from peripheral blood. The origin of the receptors is a human donor with narcolepsy.

This clone is medium-sized. The rearrangement uses TRBV6-6 and TRBJ1-3; TRBD1 is a possible D gene (5 bases). The CDR3 runs 15 residues. The germline CDR1 and CDR2 sequences are MNHNY and SVGAGI (reference sequence). V was pared by 7 bases and J by 3 bases, with 16 bases between. CDR3 sequence (DNA): TGTGCCAGCACTAGGCAGGGAGGAAGTGGAAACACCATATATTTT. Translated: CASTRQGGSGNTIYF.

The chain joins TRBV30 to TRBJ1-5, with D maybe TRBD1 (6 bases). V lost 3 bases and J 2 bases, leaving 17 bases between the germline ends. The germline V gene encodes CDR1 GTSNPN and CDR2 SVGIG (reference sequence). The CDR3 sequence is 16 residues long. This CDR3 reads CAWSGGGQSGNQPQHF. The CDR3 DNA sequence: TGTGCCTGGAGCGGCGGTGGACAGTCCGGCAATCAGCCCCAGCATTTT.

The V call is TRBV5-1, the J call TRBJ2-2; D perhaps matches TRBD2 (5 bases). Germline CDR1 SGHRS, CDR2 YFSETQ. The CDR3 is 15 amino acids. Trimming took off 2 bases at V and 4 bases at J, with 12 bases between the two ends. Written as DNA, the CDR3 is TGCGCCAGCAGCTTCGCGGGTGCCGGCACCGGGGAGCTGTTTTTT. Translating it yields CASSFAGAGTGELFF. Filled out from reference TRBV5-1 and TRBJ2-2, the complete variable domain reads KAGVTQTPRYLIKTRGQQVTLSCSPISGHRSVSWYQQTPGQGLQFLFEYFSETQRNKGNFPGRFSGRQFSNSRSEMNVSTLELGDSALYLCASSFAGAGTGELFFGEGSRLTVL.

This clone was counted a few times. The chain recombines TRBV19 with TRBJ1-5; D may be TRBD1 (5 bases). The CDR3 contains 15 residues. V was clipped by 10 bases and J by 1 base, with 17 bases between them. The germline CDR1 and CDR2 sequences are LNHDA and SQIVND (reference sequence). CDR3 in amino acids: CATTGGRGSNQPQHF. DNA of the CDR3: TGTGCCACAACCGGGGGTCGGGGCAGCAATCAGCCCCAGCATTTT.

The rearrangement uses TRBV18 and TRBJ2-1; tentatively, D is TRBD2 (5 bases). V was cut by 4 bases and J by 1 base, with 8 bases left in between. The CDR3 totals 14 residues. Germline lookup yields CDR1 KGHSH and CDR2 LQKENI. The CDR3 spells CASSLSGSYNEQFF. The CDR3 bases are TGTGCCAGCTCACTAAGCGGTTCCTACAATGAGCAGTTCTTC.

This clone showed up just a few times. This sequence joins TRBV7-2 and TRBJ1-4, with D tentatively TRBD1 (6 bases). The CDR3 runs to 16 residues. Trimming pared 5 bases from V and 5 bases from J, leaving 18 bases between. Germline V gene data show CDR1 as SGHTA and CDR2 as FQGNSA. CDR3 nucleotide sequence: TGTGCCAGCAGCCTCACAACCGGGACAAGAAATGAAAAACTGTTTTTT. Residues: CASSLTTGTRNEKLFF.